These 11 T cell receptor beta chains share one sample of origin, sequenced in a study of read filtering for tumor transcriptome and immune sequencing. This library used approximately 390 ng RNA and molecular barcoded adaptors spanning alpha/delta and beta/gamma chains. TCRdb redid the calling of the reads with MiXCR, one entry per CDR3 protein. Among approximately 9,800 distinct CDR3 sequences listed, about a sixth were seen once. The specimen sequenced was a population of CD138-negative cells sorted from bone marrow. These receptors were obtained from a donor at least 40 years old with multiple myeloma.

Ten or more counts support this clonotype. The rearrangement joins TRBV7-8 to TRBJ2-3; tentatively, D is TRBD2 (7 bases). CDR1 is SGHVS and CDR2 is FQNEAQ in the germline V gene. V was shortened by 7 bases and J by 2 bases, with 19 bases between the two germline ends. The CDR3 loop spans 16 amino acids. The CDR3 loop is CASIQEGGGNTDTQYF. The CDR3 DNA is TGTGCCAGCATCCAAGAAGGGGGGGGAAACACAGATACGCAGTATTTT.

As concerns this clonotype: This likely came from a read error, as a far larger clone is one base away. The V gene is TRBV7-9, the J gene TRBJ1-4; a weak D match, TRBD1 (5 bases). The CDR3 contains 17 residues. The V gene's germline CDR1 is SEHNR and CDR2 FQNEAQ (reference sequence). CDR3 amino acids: CASSSDRSGGVTDTLYF. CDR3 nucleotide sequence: TGTGCCAGCAGCTCCGATCGCTCTGGGGGGGTCACAGATACGCTGTATTTT.

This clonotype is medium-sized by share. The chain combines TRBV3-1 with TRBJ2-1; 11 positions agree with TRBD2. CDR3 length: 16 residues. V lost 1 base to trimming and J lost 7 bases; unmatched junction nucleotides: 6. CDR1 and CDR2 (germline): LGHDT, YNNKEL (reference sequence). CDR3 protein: CASSQGLASGGNEQFF. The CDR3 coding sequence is TGTGCCAGCAGCCAAGGCTTGGCTAGCGGGGGGAATGAGCAGTTCTTC.

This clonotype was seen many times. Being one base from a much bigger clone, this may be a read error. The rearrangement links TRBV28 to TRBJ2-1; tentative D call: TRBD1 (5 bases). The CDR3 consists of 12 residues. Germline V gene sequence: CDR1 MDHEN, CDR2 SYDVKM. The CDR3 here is CASSLKGNVQFF. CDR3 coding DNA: TGTGCCAGCAGTTTAAAGGGGAATGTGCAGTTCTTC. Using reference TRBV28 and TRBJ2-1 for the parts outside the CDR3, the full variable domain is DVKVTQSSRYLVKRTGEKVFLECVQDMDHENMFWYRQDPGLGLRLIYFSYDVKMKEKGDIPEGYSVSREKKERFSLILESASTNQTSMYLCASSLKGNVQFFGPGTRLTVL.

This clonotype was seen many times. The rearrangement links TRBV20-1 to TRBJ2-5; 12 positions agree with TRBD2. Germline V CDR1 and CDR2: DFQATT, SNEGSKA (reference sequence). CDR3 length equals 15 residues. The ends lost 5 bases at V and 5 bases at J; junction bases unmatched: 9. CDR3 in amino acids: CSALRTSGAVETQYF. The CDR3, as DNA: TGCAGTGCTCTTCGGACTAGCGGGGCAGTGGAGACCCAGTACTTC.

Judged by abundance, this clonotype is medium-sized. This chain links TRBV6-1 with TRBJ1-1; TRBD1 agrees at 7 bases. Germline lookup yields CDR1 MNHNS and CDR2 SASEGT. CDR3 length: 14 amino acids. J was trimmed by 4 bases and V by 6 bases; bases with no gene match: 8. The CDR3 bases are TGTGCCAGCAGCGACAGGGCCCAAAGCACTGAAGCTTTCTTT. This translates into CASSDRAQSTEAFF.

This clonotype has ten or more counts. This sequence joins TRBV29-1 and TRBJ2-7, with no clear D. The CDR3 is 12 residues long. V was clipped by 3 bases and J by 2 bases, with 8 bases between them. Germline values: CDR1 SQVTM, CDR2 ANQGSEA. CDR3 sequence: CSVEKDTYEQYF. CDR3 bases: TGCAGCGTTGAGAAGGATACCTACGAGCAGTACTTC.

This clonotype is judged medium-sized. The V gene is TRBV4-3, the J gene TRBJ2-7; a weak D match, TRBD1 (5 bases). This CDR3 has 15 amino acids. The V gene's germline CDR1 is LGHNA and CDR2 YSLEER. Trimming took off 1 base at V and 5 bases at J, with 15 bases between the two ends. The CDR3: CASSQVSAGRNEQYF. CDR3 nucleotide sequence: TGCGCCAGCAGCCAAGTGTCCGCAGGGCGAAACGAGCAGTACTTC.

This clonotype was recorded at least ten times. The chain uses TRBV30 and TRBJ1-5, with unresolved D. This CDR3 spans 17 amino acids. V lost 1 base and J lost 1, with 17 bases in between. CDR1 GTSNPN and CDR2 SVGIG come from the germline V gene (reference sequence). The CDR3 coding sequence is TGTGCCTGGAGTGCTGACTTGGGGAGGGAGAGCAATCAGCCCCAGCATTTT. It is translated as CAWSADLGRESNQPQHF.

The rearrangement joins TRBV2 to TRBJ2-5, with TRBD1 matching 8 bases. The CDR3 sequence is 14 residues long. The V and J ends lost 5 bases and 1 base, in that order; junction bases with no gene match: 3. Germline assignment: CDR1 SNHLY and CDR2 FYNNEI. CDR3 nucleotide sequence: TGTGCCAGCAGTTTCGACAGGGGCCAAGAGACCCAGTACTTC. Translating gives CASSFDRGQETQYF.

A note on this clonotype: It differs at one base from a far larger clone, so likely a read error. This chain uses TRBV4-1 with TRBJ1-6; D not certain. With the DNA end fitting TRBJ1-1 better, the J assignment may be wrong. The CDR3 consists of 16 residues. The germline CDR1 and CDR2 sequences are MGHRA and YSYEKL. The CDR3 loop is CASSQDRYRMKTEAFF. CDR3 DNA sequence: TGCGCCAGCAGCCAAGATAGGTACAGAATGAAAACTGAAGCTTTCTTT.